Below are 9 T cell receptor beta chains sequenced from a single sample in a study of OX40 agonist ivuxolimab in advanced cancers. Assay used: immunoSEQ multiplex PCR; TCRdb lists only in-frame clones, some missing. The sample lists under 95,000 clones; about 80% were seen once. The sequencing used CD4+ or CD8+ T cells sorted from blood, collected in a trial of the OX40 agonist ivuxolimab. These receptor sequences come from an adult with an advanced solid tumor such as melanoma, head and neck, liver or kidney cancer.

The chain carries TRBV19 and TRBJ1-1, with 7 bases matching TRBD1. V lost 5 bases, J lost 3 bases, and 3 bases stayed unmatched. The CDR3 spans 13 residues. Germline V gene sequence: CDR1 LNHDA, CDR2 SQIVND (reference sequence). CDR3 sequence reads: CASSAQGDTEAFF. DNA for the CDR3: TGTGCCAGTAGTGCCCAGGGGGACACTGAAGCTTTCTTT.

V gene TRBV27 combines with J gene TRBJ1-1; the match to TRBD1 covers 7 bases. The length of the CDR3 is 15 residues. V lost 5 bases, J lost 1 base, and 7 bases stayed unmatched. Germline lookup yields CDR1 MNHEY and CDR2 SMNVEV (reference sequence). CDR3 bases: TGTGCCAGCAGTCCTACAGGGGATAGGAACACTGAAGCTTTCTTT. Protein: CASSPTGDRNTEAFF.

The rearrangement uses TRBV5-5 and TRBJ2-3; D possibly matches TRBD1 or TRBD2 (5 bases each). Germline CDR1 reads SGHKS; CDR2 reads YYEKEE (reference sequence). The V gene lost 0 bases and the J gene lost 1 base, with 6 bases spanning the gap. The CDR3 is 14 residues long. CDR3 region: CASSLGDGTDTQYF. For the CDR3, the DNA is TGTGCCAGCAGCTTGGGGGACGGCACAGATACGCAGTATTTT.

This chain joins TRBV5-5 and TRBJ2-2, with D maybe TRBD2 (6 bases). The CDR3 loop spans 15 amino acids. CDR1 is SGHKS and CDR2 is YYEKEE in the germline V gene (reference sequence). V gave up 5 bases and J gave up 3 bases, with 14 bases separating them. The CDR3 is CASSWGEPDTGELFF. CDR3 bases: TGTGCCAGCAGTTGGGGGGAGCCGGACACCGGGGAGCTGTTTTTT.

This sequence joins TRBV30 and TRBJ1-6; D unclear. This CDR3 is 15 amino acids long. Germline-derived CDR1 and CDR2 are GTSNPN and SVGIG (reference sequence). V lost 5 bases, J lost 7 bases, and 18 bases lay in between. Here the CDR3 reads CAWSGRTRVNSPLHF. CDR3 DNA: TGTGCCTGGTCGGGGAGGACCAGAGTCAATTCACCCCTCCACTTT.

This chain uses TRBV27 with TRBJ2-1; the match to TRBD2 covers 7 bases. V trimming: 5 bases; J trimming: 6 bases; junction bases outside the gene matches: 7. This CDR3 region has 14 residues. Germline V gene sequence: CDR1 MNHEY, CDR2 SMNVEV (reference sequence). The CDR3 here is CASSPGGGGNEQFF. In DNA form, the CDR3 reads TGTGCCAGCAGTCCCGGTGGGGGGGGCAATGAGCAGTTCTTC.

The chain employs TRBV11-2 and TRBJ2-7; D remains ambiguous. CDR1 and CDR2 (germline): SGHAT, FQNNGV. The CDR3 has 11 residues. The germline V and J ends were trimmed by 0 bases and 6 bases, with 3 bases remaining between them. The CDR3 DNA follows: TGTGCCAGCAGCTTAGAGATCGAGCAGTACTTC. Protein: CASSLEIEQYF.

The rearrangement joins TRBV28 to TRBJ2-5; D not certain. The CDR3 contains 14 residues. The germline gives CDR1 MDHEN, CDR2 SYDVKM. V lost 7 bases and J 3 bases, leaving 15 bases between the germline ends. CDR3 nucleotide sequence: TGTGCCAGCACCCCGACACAACGAGAAGAGACCCAGTACTTC. Amino acid sequence: CASTPTQREETQYF.

The rearrangement uses TRBV19 and TRBJ1-5; unclear D gene. The V gene's germline CDR1 is LNHDA and CDR2 SQIVND (reference sequence). The CDR3 is 17 residues long. Trimming cost V 0 bases and J 0 bases, with 12 bases left between them. CDR3 bases: TGTGCCAGTAGTATAGATGTAGCAGGAAATAGCAATCAGCCCCAGCATTTT. This gives the protein CASSIDVAGNSNQPQHF. Looking up the rest from reference TRBV19 and TRBJ1-5 gives the full variable domain: DGGITQSPKYLFRKEGQNVTLSCEQNLNHDAMYWYRQDPGQGLRLIYYSQIVNDFQKGDIAEGYSVSREKKESFPLTVTSAQKNPTAFYLCASSIDVAGNSNQPQHFGDGTRLSIL.